This T cell receptor (beta chain) was found in a study of control samples from healthy donors and cancer patients. CDR1 and CDR2 from the germline V gene are SQVTM and ANQGSEA. The CDR3 consists of 13 residues. V lost 3 bases to trimming and J lost 2 bases, with 8 bases between them. The data were produced by immunoSEQ multiplex PCR, yet TCRdb's version contains in-frame clones alone and is incomplete. The data hold 30,000 or so clones, with roughly 94% observed a single time. Sequenced: blood. The clonotype originates from a man in his fifties or sixties in good health. The chain employs TRBV29-1 and TRBJ2-1; TRBD1 is a possible D gene (6 bases). CDR3 nucleotides: TGCAGCGTTGAGGCAGGGGCCTACAATGAGCAGTTCTTC. It specifies CSVEAGAYNEQFF.